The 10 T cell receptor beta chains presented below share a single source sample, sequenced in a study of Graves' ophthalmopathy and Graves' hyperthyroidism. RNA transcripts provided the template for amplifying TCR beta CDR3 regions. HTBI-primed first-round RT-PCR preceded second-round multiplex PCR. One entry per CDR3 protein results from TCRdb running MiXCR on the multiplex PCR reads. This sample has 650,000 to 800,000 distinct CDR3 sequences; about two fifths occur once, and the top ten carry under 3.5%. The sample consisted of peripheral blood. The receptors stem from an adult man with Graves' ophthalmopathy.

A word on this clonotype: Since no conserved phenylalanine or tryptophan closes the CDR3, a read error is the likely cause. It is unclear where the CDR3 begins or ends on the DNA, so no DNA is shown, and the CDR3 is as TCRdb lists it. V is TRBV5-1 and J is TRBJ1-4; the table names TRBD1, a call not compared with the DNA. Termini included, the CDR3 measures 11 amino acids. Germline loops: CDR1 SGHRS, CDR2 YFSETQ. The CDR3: CASSLDGQGNY.

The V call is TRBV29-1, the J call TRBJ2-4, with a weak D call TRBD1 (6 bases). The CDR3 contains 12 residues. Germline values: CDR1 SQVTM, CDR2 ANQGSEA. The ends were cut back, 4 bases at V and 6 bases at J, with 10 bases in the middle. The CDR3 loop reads CSVGIGGNIQYF. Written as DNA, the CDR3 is TGCAGCGTTGGAATAGGGGGAAACATTCAGTACTTC.

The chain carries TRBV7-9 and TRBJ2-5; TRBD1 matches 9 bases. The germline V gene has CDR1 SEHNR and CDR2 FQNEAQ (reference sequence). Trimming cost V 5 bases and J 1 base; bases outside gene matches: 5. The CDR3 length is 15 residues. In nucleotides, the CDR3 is TGTGCCAGCAGCACCCGGGACAGGGTCCAAGAGACCCAGTACTTC. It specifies CASSTRDRVQETQYF. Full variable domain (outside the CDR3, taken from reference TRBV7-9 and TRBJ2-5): DTGVSQNPRHKITKRGQNVTFRCDPISEHNRLYWYRQTLGQGPEFLTYFQNEAQLEKSRLLSDRFSAERPKGSFSTLEIQRTEQGDSAMYLCASSTRDRVQETQYFGPGTRLLVL.

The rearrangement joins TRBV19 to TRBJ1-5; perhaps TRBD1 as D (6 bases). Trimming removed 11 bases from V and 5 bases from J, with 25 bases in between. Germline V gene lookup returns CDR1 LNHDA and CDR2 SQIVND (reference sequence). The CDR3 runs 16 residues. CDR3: CAWGPYREGTHQPQHF. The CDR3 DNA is TGTGCCTGGGGACCTTACAGGGAAGGGACCCATCAGCCCCAGCATTTT.

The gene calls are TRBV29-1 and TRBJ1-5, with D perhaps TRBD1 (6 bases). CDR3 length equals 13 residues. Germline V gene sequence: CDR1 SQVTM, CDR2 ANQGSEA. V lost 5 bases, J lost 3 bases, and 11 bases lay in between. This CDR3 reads CSVQGTNNQPQHF. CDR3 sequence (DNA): TGCAGCGTTCAGGGGACGAACAATCAGCCCCAGCATTTT.

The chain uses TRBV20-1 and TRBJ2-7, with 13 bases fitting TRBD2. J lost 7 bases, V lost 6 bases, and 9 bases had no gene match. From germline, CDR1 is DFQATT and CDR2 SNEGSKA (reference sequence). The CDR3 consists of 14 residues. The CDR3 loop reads CSANGLAGVNEQYF. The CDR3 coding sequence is TGCAGTGCCAACGGACTAGCGGGAGTCAATGAGCAGTACTTC.

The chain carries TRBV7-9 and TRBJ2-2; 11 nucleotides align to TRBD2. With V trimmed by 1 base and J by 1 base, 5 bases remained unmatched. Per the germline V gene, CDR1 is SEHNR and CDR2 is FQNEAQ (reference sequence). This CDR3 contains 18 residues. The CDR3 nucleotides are TGTGCCAGCAGCTTAGAACTAGCGGGAGCAGGGAACACCGGGGAGCTGTTTTTT. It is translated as CASSLELAGAGNTGELFF.

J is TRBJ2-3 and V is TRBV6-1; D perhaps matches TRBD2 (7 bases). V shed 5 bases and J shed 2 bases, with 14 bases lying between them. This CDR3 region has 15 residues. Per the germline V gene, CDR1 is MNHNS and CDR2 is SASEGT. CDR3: CASSWAGALTDTQYF. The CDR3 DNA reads TGTGCCAGCAGTTGGGCGGGGGCCCTCACAGATACGCAGTATTTT.

The CDR3 region is CSVEDWEGYTF. The CDR3 bases are TGCAGCGTTGAAGATTGGGAGGGCTACACCTTC. The rearrangement links TRBV29-1 to TRBJ1-2; D is undetermined. CDR3 length: 11 amino acids. V lost 0 bases to trimming and J lost 8 bases, with 7 bases between them. Germline loops: CDR1 SQVTM, CDR2 ANQGSEA.

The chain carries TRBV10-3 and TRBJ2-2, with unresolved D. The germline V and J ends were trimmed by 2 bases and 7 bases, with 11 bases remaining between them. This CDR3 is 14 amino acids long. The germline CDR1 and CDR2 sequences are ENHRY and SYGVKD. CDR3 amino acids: CAISEAGKFGELFF. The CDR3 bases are TGTGCCATCAGTGAGGCAGGAAAATTCGGGGAGCTGTTTTTT.